The rows below give T cell receptor beta chains drawn from one sample of a study of beta chain features in type 1 diabetes. The assay was immunoSEQ multiplex PCR, and TCRdb's table has in-frame clones only and misses some. The data hold over 150,000 clones, with about 8.3% observed a single time. Sequencing input: central memory CD4+ T cells from blood. These receptors came from a woman aged 18-29 years with type 1 diabetes. Both conserved end residues are part of each CDR3. Each record gives: D gene, clone size, J gene, V gene, CDR3 protein, CDR3 DNA. The D gene is left open where the match is weak. The size of a clone is reported for some rows only, either as once, few or many, or as a class for expanded clones.

>TRBD2|.|TRBJ2-3|TRBV20-1
CSAGLGDTQYF
TGCAGTGCTGGACTAGGGGATACGCAGTATTTT
>TRBD2|.|TRBJ2-5|TRBV7-7
CASSPHSGRETQYF
TGTGCTAGCAGCCCTCATAGCGGGAGAGAGACCCAGTACTTC
>.|.|TRBJ1-2|TRBV6-1
CASREETWGYTF
TGTGCCAGCAGAGAGGAGACTTGGGGCTACACCTTC
>.|.|TRBJ2-1|TRBV18
CASSPRLADAYNEQFF
TGTGCCAGCTCACCACGGCTAGCTGATGCCTACAATGAGCAGTTCTTC
>.|.|TRBJ2-7|TRBV21-1
CASSKNPIGTSYEQYF
TGTGCCAGCAGCAAAAACCCGATAGGGACTTCTTACGAGCAGTACTTC
>.|.|TRBJ1-1|TRBV14
CASSQDRGSHWDTEAFF
TGTGCCAGCAGCCAAGATCGGGGGTCTCACTGGGACACTGAAGCTTTCTTT
>TRBD1|few|TRBJ2-7|TRBV29-1
CSAGDRYEQYF
TGCAGCGCCGGGGACAGGTACGAGCAGTACTTC
>.|few|TRBJ2-3|TRBV11-3
CASSSNAGDTQYF
TGTGCCAGCAGCTCAAACGCAGGGGATACGCAGTATTTT
>.|few|TRBJ2-3|TRBV5-1
CASRSPGVDTQYF
TGCGCCAGCAGAAGTCCAGGGGTGGATACGCAGTATTTT
>.|few|TRBJ1-1|TRBV11-2
CASRAYTEAFF
TGTGCCAGCAGGGCCTACACTGAAGCTTTCTTT
>.|few|TRBJ1-4|TRBV9
CASSVLANEKLFF
TGTGCCAGCAGCGTACTTGCTAATGAAAAACTGTTTTTT
>.|.|TRBJ2-5|TRBV11-2
CASSQQGRETQYF
TGTGCCAGCAGCCAACAGGGTCGAGAGACCCAGTACTTC
>.|.|TRBJ2-7|TRBV28
CASSPRDEQYF
TGTGCCAGCAGTCCCAGGGACGAGCAGTACTTC
>.|.|TRBJ1-1|TRBV6-1
CASTGGSTEAFF
TGTGCCAGCACCGGTGGTTCCACTGAAGCTTTCTTT
>TRBD2|few|TRBJ2-7|TRBV7-2
CASSKIAGGRYEQYF
TGTGCCAGCAGCAAGATAGCGGGAGGCCGCTACGAGCAGTACTTC